Below, 18 T cell receptor beta chains from the same sample are listed, as sequenced in a study of regulatory T cells in long-lasting Graves disease. Sequencing libraries for TCR beta were prepared with iRepertoire HTBI primers and Arm-PCR of CDR3 regions. One entry per CDR3 protein, called by TCRdb with MiXCR from the multiplex PCR reads. The sample consists of a few hundred thousand distinct CDR3 sequences, 20% to 25% of them appearing once. Time point reported: persistent/refractory GD, antithyroid drugs over 5 years with positive TRAb. PBMC RNA served as the TCR library source. The sequencing used peripheral blood mononuclear cells (PBMCs), collected when the disease was refractory, from a patient treated with antithyroid drugs. Every receptor here comes from a female donor with Graves disease.

V and J are TRBV24-1 and TRBJ2-2, with D hard to call. The germline gives CDR1 KGHDR, CDR2 SFDVKD. This CDR3 contains 16 residues. Trimming removed 2 bases at V and 4 bases at J, with 13 bases between. The CDR3 region is CATSDSRNAGTGELFF. For the CDR3, the DNA is TGTGCCACCAGTGATTCTCGGAACGCCGGCACCGGGGAGCTGTTTTTT.

This clonotype appeared a few times. V usage is TRBV27 and J usage is TRBJ2-7, with D uncertain. This CDR3 is 13 amino acids long. The germline V gene encodes CDR1 MNHEY and CDR2 SMNVEV (reference sequence). Trimming took off 5 bases at V and 7 bases at J, with 15 bases between the two ends. The chain's CDR3 is CASSPLPPREQYF. CDR3 DNA sequence: TGTGCCAGCAGTCCCCTCCCCCCTAGGGAGCAGTACTTC.

The chain joins TRBV5-1 to TRBJ1-2; 11 nucleotides align to TRBD1. Germline CDR1 SGHRS, CDR2 YFSETQ. This CDR3 is built from 17 residues. J gave up 3 bases and V 1 base, and 8 bases lay outside the gene matches. The CDR3 sequence is CASSLTMGQGVDYGYTF. The CDR3 nucleotides are TGCGCCAGCAGCTTGACCATGGGACAGGGGGTAGACTATGGCTACACCTTC.

This clonotype was counted at least ten times. This sequence joins TRBV7-2 and TRBJ1-5, with D perhaps TRBD1 (6 bases). V lost 5 bases, J lost 4 bases, and 12 bases lay in between. This CDR3 contains 14 residues. Per germline, CDR1 SGHTA and CDR2 FQGNSA. This CDR3 reads CASSPQGTNQPQHF. The CDR3 region has the DNA TGTGCCAGCAGCCCCCAGGGGACTAATCAGCCCCAGCATTTT.

This clonotype was counted at least ten times. This chain connects TRBV28 to TRBJ1-5; 7 bases match TRBD1. Germline V gene sequence: CDR1 MDHEN, CDR2 SYDVKM. The V gene end was trimmed by 4 bases and the J gene end by 4 bases; junction bases not matched to a gene: 4. This CDR3 has 14 amino acids. Here the CDR3 reads CASSWRGPNQPQHF. The CDR3 DNA reads TGTGCCAGCAGTTGGAGGGGGCCAAATCAGCCCCAGCATTTT.

This clonotype occurred many times. The chain is built from TRBV2 and TRBJ2-5; 9 nucleotides match TRBD2. The germline CDR1 and CDR2 sequences are SNHLY and FYNNEI. This CDR3 is 12 amino acids long. After removal of 8 bases from V and 5 bases from J, the junction contained 3 bases not matched to a gene. CDR3 DNA sequence: TGTGCCAGCGGACTAGCGTGGGAGACCCAGTACTTC. Residues: CASGLAWETQYF.

The rearrangement joins TRBV30 to TRBJ2-2; D is possibly TRBD1 or TRBD2 (6 bases each). The germline CDR1 and CDR2 sequences are GTSNPN and SVGIG (reference sequence). This CDR3 spans 14 amino acids. V lost 3 bases to trimming and J lost 6 bases, with 14 bases between them. CDR3 region: CAWSPGDSAGELFF. In DNA, the CDR3 is TGTGCCTGGAGCCCAGGGGACTCCGCCGGGGAGCTGTTTTTT. The full variable domain, its missing parts supplied by reference TRBV30 and TRBJ2-2, is SQTIHQWPATLVQPVGSPLSLECTVEGTSNPNLYWYRQAAGRGLQLLFYSVGIGQISSEVPQNLSASRPQDRQFILSSKKLLLSDSGFYLCAWSPGDSAGELFFGEGSRLTVL.

V is TRBV10-2 and J is TRBJ2-5; D uncertain. The CDR3 has 13 residues. Germline loops: CDR1 WSHSY, CDR2 SAAADI. V was pared by 0 bases and J by 4 bases, with 6 bases between. CDR3 DNA: TGCGCCAGCAGTGAGTCGACTCGAGAGACCCAGTACTTC. It yields the protein CASSESTRETQYF.

The table lists this clonotype with many counts. The V call is TRBV15, the J call TRBJ2-5; 12 bases align to TRBD2. Germline trimming cut 2 bases from V and 5 bases from J; bases unmatched to any gene: 6. Germline V gives CDR1 LNHNV, CDR2 YYDKDF (reference sequence). The CDR3 runs to 16 residues. Here the CDR3 DNA reads TGTGCCACCAGCAGACCCACCGGGACTAGCGGGGAGACCCAGTACTTC. Translated, it gives CATSRPTGTSGETQYF.

The sample holds a few counts of this clonotype. The rearrangement joins TRBV28 to TRBJ2-5; D gene uncertain. The V end lost 4 bases, the J end lost 7 bases, and 13 bases lay between the germline ends. Germline V gene lookup returns CDR1 MDHEN and CDR2 SYDVKM. The CDR3 spans 13 residues. The CDR3 bases are TGTGCCAGCAGTTCTCTCAATATGGGGACCCAGTACTTC. This encodes CASSSLNMGTQYF.

A note on this clonotype: This could be a read error, since a much larger clone is one nucleotide away. The chain has TRBV7-9 and TRBJ2-7; 7 bases align to TRBD2. V shed 5 bases and J 6 bases; nucleotides not matched to a gene: 13. The CDR3 runs to 15 residues. Germline CDR1 and CDR2: SEHNR and FQNEAQ (reference sequence). The CDR3 sequence is CASSRGVGLLGEQYF. For the CDR3, the DNA is TGTGCCAGCAGCCGGGGGGTGGGCCTACTGGGCGAGCAGTACTTC.

There are many counts of this clonotype. This rearrangement joins TRBV28 to TRBJ2-5, with D perhaps TRBD1 (6 bases). Per the germline V gene, CDR1 is MDHEN and CDR2 is SYDVKM. V was clipped by 6 bases and J by 4 bases, with 24 bases between them. The CDR3 has 17 residues. DNA for the CDR3: TGTGCCAGCAGAAACGAGGGGGTTAGGGGGTATGGAGAGACCCAGTACTTC. Translation gives CASRNEGVRGYGETQYF.

This chain links TRBV7-2 with TRBJ2-3, with a tentative D call TRBD2 (5 bases). V was cut by 5 bases and J by 1 base, with 10 bases left in between. The CDR3 extends over 14 amino acids. Per the germline V gene, CDR1 is SGHTA and CDR2 is FQGNSA. CDR3: CASSDYLGTDTQYF. In nucleotides, the CDR3 is TGTGCCAGCAGCGACTACCTGGGCACAGATACGCAGTATTTT.

This clonotype occurred many times. The V and J genes are TRBV6-1 and TRBJ1-2, with D possibly being TRBD1 (5 bases). The CDR3 totals 15 residues. Germline-derived CDR1 and CDR2 are MNHNS and SASEGT. The V and J ends lost 0 bases and 5 bases respectively, with 13 bases between them. CDR3 DNA sequence: TGTGCCAGCAGTGAAGCGTTCGGGGGGGTGTATGGCTACACCTTC. Residues: CASSEAFGGVYGYTF.

This clonotype was seen a single time. A single base separates this from a much larger clone, so it may be a read error. Here the CDR3 reads CARSLASTRGGGETQYF. The CDR3 DNA follows: TGTGCCCGCAGCTTGGCCTCGACTAGAGGGGGGGGGGAGACCCAGTACTTC. This rearrangement joins TRBV7-2 to TRBJ2-5; tentative D call: TRBD2 (7 bases). The CDR3 consists of 17 residues. Germline V gene sequence: CDR1 SGHTA, CDR2 FQGNSA. The whole variable domain, remainder taken from reference TRBV7-2 and TRBJ2-5, is GAGVSQSPSNKVTEKGKDVELRCDPISGHTALYWYRQSLGQGLEFLIYFQGNSAPDKSGLPSDRFSAERTGGSVSTLTIQRTQQEDSAVYLCARSLASTRGGGETQYFGPGTRLLVL.

This clonotype was seen only a few times. This chain links TRBV24-1 with TRBJ1-4; D gene unclear. V dropped 10 bases and J dropped 4 bases, with 21 bases sitting between them. Germline CDR1 is KGHDR and CDR2 is SFDVKD. This CDR3 region has 16 residues. In DNA form, the CDR3 reads TGTGCCACATTCCCGGTCATCGGGGTTATTAATGAAAAACTGTTTTTT. It translates to CATFPVIGVINEKLFF.

Of note for this clonotype: Because the CDR3 is missing its conserved closing phenylalanine or tryptophan, this is likely a read error. This rearrangement joins TRBV5-5 to TRBJ2-7; 8 bases are shared with TRBD1. CDR1 and CDR2 from the germline V gene are SGHKS and YYEKEE (reference sequence). V was pared by 4 bases and J by 2 bases, with 8 bases of the junction left unmatched. The CDR3 spans 15 residues. The CDR3, as DNA: TGTGCCAGCAGCCTGAGTCCGGGACAGGCCTACGAGCAGTACTCC. As protein: CASSLSPGQAYEQYS.

This clonotype was detected ten times or more. V is TRBV11-2 and J is TRBJ2-7, with TRBD2 matching 7 bases. The V gene's germline CDR1 is SGHAT and CDR2 FQNNGV. This CDR3 is 18 amino acids long. Trimming removed 4 bases from V and 3 bases from J; junction bases left unmatched: 18. In DNA, the CDR3 is TGTGCCAGCAGCTCGGTCGTGAGTGGGGCGGGAGATCACTACGAGCAGTACTTC. Translation gives CASSSVVSGAGDHYEQYF. Using reference TRBV11-2 and TRBJ2-7 for the parts outside the CDR3, the full variable domain is EAGVAQSPRYKIIEKRQSVAFWCNPISGHATLYWYQQILGQGPKLLIQFQNNGVVDDSQLPKDRFSAERLKGVDSTLKIQPAKLEDSAVYLCASSSVVSGAGDHYEQYFGPGTRLTVT.